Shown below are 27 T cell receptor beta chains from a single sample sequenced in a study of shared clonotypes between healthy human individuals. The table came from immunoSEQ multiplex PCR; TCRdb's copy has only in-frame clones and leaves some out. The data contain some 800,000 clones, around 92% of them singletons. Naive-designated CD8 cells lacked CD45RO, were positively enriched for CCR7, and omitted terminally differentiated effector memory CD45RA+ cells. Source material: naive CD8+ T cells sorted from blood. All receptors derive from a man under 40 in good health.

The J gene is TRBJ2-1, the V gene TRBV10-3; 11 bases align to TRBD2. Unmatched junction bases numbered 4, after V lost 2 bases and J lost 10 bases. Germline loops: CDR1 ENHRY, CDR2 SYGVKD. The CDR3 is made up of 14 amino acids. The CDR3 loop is CAISETLAGGEQFF. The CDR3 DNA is TGTGCCATCAGTGAGACCCTAGCGGGAGGAGAGCAGTTCTTC.

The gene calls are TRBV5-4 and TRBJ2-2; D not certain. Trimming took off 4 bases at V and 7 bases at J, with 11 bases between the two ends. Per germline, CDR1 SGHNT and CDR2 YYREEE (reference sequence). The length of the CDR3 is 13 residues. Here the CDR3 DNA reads TGTGCCAGCAGCCCGAGGACCGGCGGGGAGCTGTTTTTT. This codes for CASSPRTGGELFF.

Here the CDR3 DNA reads TGTGCCAGCAGTTCTGGGATGGCGGTGAACACTGAAGCTTTCTTT. It codes for CASSSGMAVNTEAFF. This chain connects TRBV27 to TRBJ1-1; D unclear. The CDR3 length is 15 residues. Germline CDR1 and CDR2: MNHEY and SMNVEV (reference sequence). Trimming pared 4 bases from V and 0 bases from J, leaving 12 bases between.

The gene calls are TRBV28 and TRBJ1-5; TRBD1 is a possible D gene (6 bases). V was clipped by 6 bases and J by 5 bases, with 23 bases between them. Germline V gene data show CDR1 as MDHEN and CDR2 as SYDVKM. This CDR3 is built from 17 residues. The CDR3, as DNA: TGTGCCAGCAGCCAACCCGGGACACCAACCCCCCATCAGCCCCAGCATTTT. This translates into CASSQPGTPTPHQPQHF.

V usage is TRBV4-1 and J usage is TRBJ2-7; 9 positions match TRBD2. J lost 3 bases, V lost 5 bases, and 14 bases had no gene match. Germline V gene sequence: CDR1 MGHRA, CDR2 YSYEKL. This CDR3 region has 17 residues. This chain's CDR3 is CASSTGGVAGDFYEQYF. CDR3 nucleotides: TGCGCCAGCAGCACCGGGGGGGTAGCGGGAGACTTCTACGAGCAGTACTTC.

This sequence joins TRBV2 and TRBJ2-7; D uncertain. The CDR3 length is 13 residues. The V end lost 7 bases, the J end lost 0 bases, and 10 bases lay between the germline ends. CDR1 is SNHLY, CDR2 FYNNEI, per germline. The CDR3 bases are TGTGCCAGCATAAGGCCGAGCTCCTACGAGCAGTACTTC. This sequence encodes CASIRPSSYEQYF.

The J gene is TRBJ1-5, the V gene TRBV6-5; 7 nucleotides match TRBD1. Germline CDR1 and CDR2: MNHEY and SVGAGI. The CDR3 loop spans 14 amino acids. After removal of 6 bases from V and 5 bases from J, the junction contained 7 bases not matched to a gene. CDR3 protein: CASSQTGRDQPQHF. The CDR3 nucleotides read TGTGCCAGCAGCCAGACAGGGAGGGATCAGCCCCAGCATTTT.

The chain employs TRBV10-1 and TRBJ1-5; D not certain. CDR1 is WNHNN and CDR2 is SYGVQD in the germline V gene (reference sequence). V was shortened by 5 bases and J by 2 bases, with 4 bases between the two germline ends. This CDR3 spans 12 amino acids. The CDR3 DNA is TGCGCCAGCAGTAACGGCAATCAGCCCCAGCATTTT. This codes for CASSNGNQPQHF.

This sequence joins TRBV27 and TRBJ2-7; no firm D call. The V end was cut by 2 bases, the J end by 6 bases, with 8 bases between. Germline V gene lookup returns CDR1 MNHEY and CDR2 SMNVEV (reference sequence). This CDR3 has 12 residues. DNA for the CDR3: TGTGCCAGCAGTTTACGTGGGATCGAGCAGTACTTC. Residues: CASSLRGIEQYF.

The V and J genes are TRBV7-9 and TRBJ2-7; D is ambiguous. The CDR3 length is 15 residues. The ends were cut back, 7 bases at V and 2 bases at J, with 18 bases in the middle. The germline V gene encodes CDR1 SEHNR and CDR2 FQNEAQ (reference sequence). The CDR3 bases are TGTGCCAGCACGAGTCCAAGGAATACGGCCTACGAGCAGTACTTC. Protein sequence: CASTSPRNTAYEQYF.

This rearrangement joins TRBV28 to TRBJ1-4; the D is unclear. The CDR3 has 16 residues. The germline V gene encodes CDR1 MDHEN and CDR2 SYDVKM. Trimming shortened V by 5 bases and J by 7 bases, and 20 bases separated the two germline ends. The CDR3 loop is CASSPPLSGKVEKLFF. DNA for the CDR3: TGTGCCAGCAGTCCTCCTCTGTCGGGGAAGGTTGAAAAACTGTTTTTT.

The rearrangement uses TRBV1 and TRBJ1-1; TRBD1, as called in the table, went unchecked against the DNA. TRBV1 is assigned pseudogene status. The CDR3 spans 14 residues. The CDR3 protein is CTSSHRGADTEAFF. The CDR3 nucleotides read TGCACCAGCAGCCACAGGGGGGCGGACACGGAAGCTTTCTTT.

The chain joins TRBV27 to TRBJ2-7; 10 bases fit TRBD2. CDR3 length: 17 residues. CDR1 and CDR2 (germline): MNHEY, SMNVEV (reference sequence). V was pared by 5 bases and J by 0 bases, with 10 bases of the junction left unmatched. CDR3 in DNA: TGTGCCAGCAGTCGGACTAGCGGATATTTTAGCTCCTACGAGCAGTACTTC. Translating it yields CASSRTSGYFSSYEQYF.

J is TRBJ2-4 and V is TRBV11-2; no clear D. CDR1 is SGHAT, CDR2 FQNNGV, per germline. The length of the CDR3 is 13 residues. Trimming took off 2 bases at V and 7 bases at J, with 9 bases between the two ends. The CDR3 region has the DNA TGTGCCAGCAGCTTACCAGGACCCAACATTCAGTACTTC. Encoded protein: CASSLPGPNIQYF.

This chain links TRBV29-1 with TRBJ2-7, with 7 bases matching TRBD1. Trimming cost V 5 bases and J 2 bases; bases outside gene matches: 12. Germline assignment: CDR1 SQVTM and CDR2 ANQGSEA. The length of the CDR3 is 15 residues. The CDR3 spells CSVFLPDRSTYEQYF. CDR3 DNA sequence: TGCAGCGTTTTTCTTCCGGACAGGTCAACCTACGAGCAGTACTTC.

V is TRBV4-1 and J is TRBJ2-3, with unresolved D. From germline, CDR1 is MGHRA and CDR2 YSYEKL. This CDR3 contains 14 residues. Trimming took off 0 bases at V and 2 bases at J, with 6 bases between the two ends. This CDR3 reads CASSQEKPTDTQYF. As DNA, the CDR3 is TGCGCCAGCAGCCAAGAAAAACCCACAGATACGCAGTATTTT.

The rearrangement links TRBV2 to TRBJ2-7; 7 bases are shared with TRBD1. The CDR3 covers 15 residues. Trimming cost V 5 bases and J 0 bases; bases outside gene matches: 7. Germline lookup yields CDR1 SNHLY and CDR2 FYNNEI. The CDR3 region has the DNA TGTGCCAGCAGTCCGTCGGGACAGAGCTCCTACGAGCAGTACTTC. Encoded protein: CASSPSGQSSYEQYF.

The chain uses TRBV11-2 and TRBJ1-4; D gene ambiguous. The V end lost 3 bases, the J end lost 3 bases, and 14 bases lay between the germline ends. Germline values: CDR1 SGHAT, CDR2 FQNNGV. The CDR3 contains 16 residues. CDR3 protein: CASSLNPTSPNEKLFF. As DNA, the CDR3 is TGTGCCAGCAGCTTGAACCCCACCAGCCCTAATGAAAAACTGTTTTTT.

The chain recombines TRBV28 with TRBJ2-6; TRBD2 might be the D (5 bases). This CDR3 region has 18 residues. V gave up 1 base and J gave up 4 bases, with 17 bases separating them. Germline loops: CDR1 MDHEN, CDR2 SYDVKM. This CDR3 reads CASSLSEDGLDGANVLTF. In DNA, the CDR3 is TGTGCCAGCAGTTTATCGGAGGACGGACTTGACGGGGCCAACGTCCTGACTTTC.

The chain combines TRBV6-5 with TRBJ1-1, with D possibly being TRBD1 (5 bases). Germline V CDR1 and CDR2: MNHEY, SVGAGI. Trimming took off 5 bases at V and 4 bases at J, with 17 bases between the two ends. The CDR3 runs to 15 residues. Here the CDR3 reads CASSTTPVGGTEAFF. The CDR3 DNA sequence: TGTGCCAGCAGTACCACCCCTGTGGGGGGCACTGAAGCTTTCTTT.

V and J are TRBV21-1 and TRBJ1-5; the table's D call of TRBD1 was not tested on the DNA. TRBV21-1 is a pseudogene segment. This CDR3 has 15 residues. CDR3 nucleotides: TGTGCCAGCAGCTTTGACAGGAGAAGCAATCAGCCCCAGCATTTT. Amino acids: CASSFDRRSNQPQHF.

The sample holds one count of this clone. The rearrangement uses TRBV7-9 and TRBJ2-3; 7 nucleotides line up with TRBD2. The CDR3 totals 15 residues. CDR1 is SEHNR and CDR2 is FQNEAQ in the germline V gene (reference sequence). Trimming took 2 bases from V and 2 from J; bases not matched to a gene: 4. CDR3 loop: CASSLLGGNTDTQYF. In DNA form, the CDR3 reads TGTGCCAGCAGCTTATTGGGGGGGAACACAGATACGCAGTATTTT.

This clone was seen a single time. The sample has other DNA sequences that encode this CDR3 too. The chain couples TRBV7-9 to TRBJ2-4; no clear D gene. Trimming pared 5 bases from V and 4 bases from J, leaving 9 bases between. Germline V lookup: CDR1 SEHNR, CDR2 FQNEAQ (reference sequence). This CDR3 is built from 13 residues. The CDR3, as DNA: TGTGCCAGCAGCCCCAGGAATAAAAACATTCAGTACTTC. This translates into CASSPRNKNIQYF.

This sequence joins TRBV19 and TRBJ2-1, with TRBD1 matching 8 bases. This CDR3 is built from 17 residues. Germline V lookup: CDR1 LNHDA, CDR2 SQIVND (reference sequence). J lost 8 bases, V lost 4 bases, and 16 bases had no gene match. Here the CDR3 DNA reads TGTGCCAGTAGTAATGGACAGGGCGAGAGGGGGACGCATGAGCAGTTCTTC. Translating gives CASSNGQGERGTHEQFF.

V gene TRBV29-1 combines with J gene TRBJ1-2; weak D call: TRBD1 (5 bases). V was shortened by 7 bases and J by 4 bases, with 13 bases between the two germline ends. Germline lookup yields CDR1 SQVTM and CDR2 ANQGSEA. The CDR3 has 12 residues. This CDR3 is CSEKGLGYGYTF. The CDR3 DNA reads TGCAGCGAAAAGGGGCTTGGCTATGGCTACACCTTC.

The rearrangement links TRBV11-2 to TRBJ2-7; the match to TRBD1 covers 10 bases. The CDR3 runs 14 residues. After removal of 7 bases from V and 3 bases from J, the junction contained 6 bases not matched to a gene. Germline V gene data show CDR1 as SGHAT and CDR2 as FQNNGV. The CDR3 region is CASTAGTGDYEQYF. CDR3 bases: TGTGCCAGCACGGCGGGGACAGGGGACTACGAGCAGTACTTC.

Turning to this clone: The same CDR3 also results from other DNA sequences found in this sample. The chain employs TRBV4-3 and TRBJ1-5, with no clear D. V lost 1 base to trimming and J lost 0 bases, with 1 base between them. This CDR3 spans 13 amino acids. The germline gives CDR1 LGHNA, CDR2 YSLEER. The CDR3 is CASSQGSNQPQHF. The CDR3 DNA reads TGCGCCAGCAGCCAAGGTAGCAATCAGCCCCAGCATTTT.